This T cell receptor beta chain originates from a study of blood T cell repertoires in COVID-19 (dated by TCRdb to 2020 to 2021). In terms of the full investigation: The collaborator samples originated in the United States, Italy and Spain and spanned the acute and convalescent phases of COVID-19. The prospective study material was composed of cDNA or gDNA derived from T cells, B-cell-depleted T cells, or PBMCs. The dataset comprised deeply sampled blood TCRbeta repertoires from subjects exposed to, actively infected with, or recovered from COVID-19. A freely available public database, intended as a resource for researchers studying the immune response to SARS-CoV-2, is where the repertoires were released. The samples were drawn from the first 160 participants of the ongoing ImmuneRACE study and from 1,254 subjects provided by 6 global collaborators. The sample metadata nearly always contained a de-identified subject ID, COVID-19 status, age in years and sex. Where available, HLA class I and class II types were obtained from metadata supplied by the sample provider rather than from assay-based typing.

V lost 6 bases and J lost 3 bases, and the count of bases not matched to a germline gene is 7. The germline V gene supplies CDR1 ENHRY and CDR2 SYGVKD. From the cysteine up to the phenylalanine, the CDR3 has a length of 14 residues. Only CDR3 DNA remains: 42 bases, in frame from the first base. TCRbeta CDR3 regions were amplified from genomic DNA using the immunoSEQ Assay, a bias-controlled multiplex PCR. The authors processed their data as follows. Within the assay, amplification of reference gene primers was used to estimate how many nucleated cells each sample contained. Sequence reads were collapsed and filtered to measure the absolute abundance of every unique TCRbeta CDR3 rearrangement. For each sample, productive Simpson clonality was calculated as the square root of Simpson's diversity index across productive rearrangements. This immuneACCESS table, as held by TCRdb, lists in-frame sequences with V and J called but not all clones. Of the missing ones, under half trace to an unresolved V gene in checked studies; the others have no known cause. V and J calls and clone size come straight from that table; D and trimming were deduced from the DNA. The sample table lists some 150,000 clones, roughly 87% of them with a count of one. Roughly 1.2% of the sample is in the top ten clones.

Comment on this clone: Its antigen specificity is not known. No quality values exist for individual bases; no much larger clone is one base distant.

In the prospective study, participants were about 18 to 100 years old, resided in under 30 geographic areas of the United States, and were enrolled through a virtual design. In the prospective study, participants were assigned to cohorts based on the clinical history participants reported in a screening survey and a study questionnaire. In the prospective study, mobile phlebotomists collected whole blood, serum and a nasopharyngeal or oropharyngeal swab from each participant. Participants in the prospective study had the option to provide additional blood draws and questionnaires over an approximately 2-month period. Before DNA extraction, blood samples from the prospective study were shipped at room temperature or frozen. Overall study results and their limits: The quantity of clinical and demographic metadata differed by source and by participant and was supplied without curation.

The specimen was PBMCs or T cells enriched from blood (not recorded which). The rearranged segments are TRBV10-3 and TRBJ1-1; 7 central nucleotides agree with TRBD1. The TCR originated in a human donor with acute COVID-19. The donor label of this sample is uncertain. This receptor carries the CDR3 CAISSQGVYTEAFF. The bases are TGTGCCATCAGCTCGCAGGGGGTATACACTGAAGCTTTCTTT.